These 22 T cell receptor beta chains share one sample of origin, sequenced in a study of blood T cell repertoires in COVID-19. TCRdb's copy holds only in-frame clones and misses some; the assay was immunoSEQ multiplex PCR. The sample lists over 250,000 clones; approximately 92% were seen once. Sequenced sample: PBMCs or T cells enriched from blood (not recorded which). Every receptor here comes from a woman aged 25 to 39 who had recovered from COVID-19.

This chain links TRBV7-9 with TRBJ2-1; D is ambiguous. This CDR3 contains 12 residues. V dropped 6 bases and J dropped 5 bases, with 8 bases sitting between them. Germline values: CDR1 SEHNR, CDR2 FQNEAQ (reference sequence). The CDR3 spells CASRLDNNEQFF. CDR3 DNA sequence: TGTGCCAGCAGACTTGATAACAATGAGCAGTTCTTC.

V and J are TRBV5-4 and TRBJ2-7, with TRBD2 identical over 13 bases. Germline V gives CDR1 SGHNT, CDR2 YYREEE (reference sequence). The CDR3 is 15 amino acids. J was trimmed by 4 bases and V by 4 bases; bases with no gene match: 5. CDR3 region: CASSPGTSGTYEQYF. The CDR3 region has the DNA TGTGCCAGCAGCCCGGGGACTAGCGGGACTTACGAGCAGTACTTC.

Points on this clone: The same CDR3 arises from other DNA sequences in this sample as well. The CDR3 coding sequence is TGTGCCAGCAGCTTAGCTAGCGCGAACACCGGGGAGCTGTTTTTT. Translated: CASSLASANTGELFF. V is TRBV7-9 and J is TRBJ2-2; D is possibly TRBD2 (5 bases). In germline, CDR1 is SEHNR, CDR2 FQNEAQ (reference sequence). The V end lost 0 bases, the J end lost 0 bases, and 5 bases lay between the germline ends. The CDR3 is 15 residues long. Looking up the rest from reference TRBV7-9 and TRBJ2-2 gives the full variable domain: DTGVSQNPRHKITKRGQNVTFRCDPISEHNRLYWYRQTLGQGPEFLTYFQNEAQLEKSRLLSDRFSAERPKGSFSTLEIQRTEQGDSAMYLCASSLASANTGELFFGEGSRLTVL.

The CDR3 coding sequence is TGTGCCAGCGGGGAGTGGGGTATTCGAGAGACCCAGTACTTC. The encoded protein is CASGEWGIRETQYF. The genes are TRBV11-2 and TRBJ2-5; maybe TRBD2 (5 bases). The V end lost 8 bases, the J end lost 4 bases, and 17 bases lay between the germline ends. Germline CDR1 SGHAT, CDR2 FQNNGV. This CDR3 region has 14 residues.

The rearrangement links TRBV7-9 to TRBJ2-5; possibly TRBD2 for D (5 bases). V was pared by 5 bases and J by 2 bases, with 21 bases between. The CDR3 is 17 residues long. Germline CDR1 reads SEHNR; CDR2 reads FQNEAQ (reference sequence). The DNA for the CDR3 is TGTGCCAGCAGCCCCCGGGATGTCGGCCCGACACAAGAGACCCAGTACTTC. This gives the protein CASSPRDVGPTQETQYF.

The chain employs TRBV15 and TRBJ2-7; 11 positions match TRBD2. CDR3 length: 15 amino acids. Looked up from germline, CDR1 is LNHNV and CDR2 is YYDKDF (reference sequence). The V segment lost 2 bases and the J segment 5 bases; nucleotides outside the gene matches: 5. The CDR3 DNA sequence: TGTGCCACCAGCAGACGGGTACTAGCGGGAGACGAGCAGTACTTC. This codes for CATSRRVLAGDEQYF.

The rearrangement uses TRBV27 and TRBJ2-1; a weak D match, TRBD2 (6 bases). Germline V gene lookup returns CDR1 MNHEY and CDR2 SMNVEV (reference sequence). The CDR3 is 15 residues long. V lost 2 bases and J 3 bases, leaving 11 bases between the germline ends. CDR3: CASSLGAEGYNEQFF. For the CDR3, the DNA is TGTGCCAGCAGTTTAGGAGCGGAGGGCTACAATGAGCAGTTCTTC.

This clone is a singleton in its sample. The chain joins TRBV5-4 to TRBJ2-2, with a possible D match to TRBD2 (6 bases). The CDR3 extends over 16 amino acids. Germline V gene data show CDR1 as SGHNT and CDR2 as YYREEE (reference sequence). V lost 0 bases, J lost 2 bases, and 11 bases lay in between. CDR3 protein: CASSLAIGGNTGELFF. The CDR3 bases are TGTGCCAGCAGCTTGGCTATCGGGGGTAACACCGGGGAGCTGTTTTTT. The whole variable domain, remainder taken from reference TRBV5-4 and TRBJ2-2, is ETGVTQSPTHLIKTRGQQVTLRCSSQSGHNTVSWYQQALGQGPQFIFQYYREEENGRGNFPPRFSGLQFPNYSSELNVNALELDDSALYLCASSLAIGGNTGELFFGEGSRLTVL.

The chain joins TRBV27 to TRBJ2-1; 12 nucleotides match TRBD2. The CDR3 loop spans 13 amino acids. Germline loops: CDR1 MNHEY, CDR2 SMNVEV (reference sequence). V lost 9 bases, J lost 7 bases, and 4 bases stayed unmatched. CDR3: CASRLAGDNEQFF. Here the CDR3 DNA reads TGTGCCAGTAGACTAGCGGGAGATAATGAGCAGTTCTTC.

CDR3 in amino acids: CASSQSPRPGGELFF. Here the CDR3 DNA reads TGTGCCAGCAGCCAGTCTCCCCGGCCAGGCGGGGAGCTGTTTTTT. The rearrangement links TRBV3-1 (or the pseudogene TRBV3-2) to TRBJ2-2, with D uncertain. This CDR3 has 15 residues. Germline assignment: CDR1 LGHDT and CDR2 YNNKEL (reference sequence). V lost 3 bases, J lost 7 bases, and 15 bases lay in between.

This chain links TRBV6-6 with TRBJ1-2, with a possible D match to TRBD1 (5 bases). Per the germline V gene, CDR1 is MNHNY and CDR2 is SVGAGI (reference sequence). V was cut by 4 bases and J by 8 bases, with 11 bases left in between. This CDR3 has 12 residues. The CDR3 sequence: CASSSQGGGYTF. DNA for the CDR3: TGTGCCAGCAGTTCTCAGGGAGGCGGCTACACCTTC.

The chain combines TRBV19 with TRBJ2-7, with TRBD2 matching 15 bases. The CDR3 covers 16 residues. Trimming removed 4 bases from V and 2 bases from J; junction bases left unmatched: 3. From germline, CDR1 is LNHDA and CDR2 SQIVND (reference sequence). The CDR3 nucleotides are TGTGCCAGTAGTAAGGGACTAGCGGGGGGTACCTACGAGCAGTACTTC. This codes for CASSKGLAGGTYEQYF. Based on the CDR3 plus reference TRBV19 and TRBJ2-7, the full variable domain is DGGITQSPKYLFRKEGQNVTLSCEQNLNHDAMYWYRQDPGQGLRLIYYSQIVNDFQKGDIAEGYSVSREKKESFPLTVTSAQKNPTAFYLCASSKGLAGGTYEQYFGPGTRLTVT.

The chain recombines TRBV7-8 with TRBJ2-1; 9 nucleotides match TRBD2. Germline-derived CDR1 and CDR2 are SGHVS and FQNEAQ. CDR3 length: 14 amino acids. Trimming cost V 5 bases and J 5 bases; bases outside gene matches: 4. CDR3 in DNA: TGTGCCAGCAGCGCTGGGACTAGCAACAATGAGCAGTTCTTC. Residues: CASSAGTSNNEQFF.

J is TRBJ2-1 and V is TRBV25-1, with 9 bases aligning to TRBD2. Unmatched junction bases numbered 4, after V lost 4 bases and J lost 3 bases. The CDR3 has 15 amino acids. Germline loops: CDR1 MGHDK, CDR2 SYGVNS. DNA for the CDR3: TGTGCCAGCAGTGTGACTAGCGGACTCTACAATGAGCAGTTCTTC. Translated: CASSVTSGLYNEQFF.

In its sample, this clone was seen a few times. The chain's CDR3 is CASSLGQGYGYTF. The CDR3 DNA reads as TGTGCCAGCAGTTTAGGACAGGGCTATGGCTACACCTTC. This sequence joins TRBV27 and TRBJ1-2; 8 bases agree with TRBD1. V lost 2 bases to trimming and J lost 4 bases; unmatched junction nucleotides: 0. There are 13 residues in the CDR3. Germline CDR1 is MNHEY and CDR2 is SMNVEV (reference sequence).

V gene TRBV6-5 combines with J gene TRBJ2-7, with 7 bases identical to TRBD1. The CDR3 has 14 amino acids. V gave up 5 bases and J gave up 3 bases; unmatched junction bases: 7. The germline V gene has CDR1 MNHEY and CDR2 SVGAGI. CDR3 sequence (DNA): TGTGCCAGCAGTATGACTCAGGGGGACTACGAGCAGTACTTC. It codes for CASSMTQGDYEQYF.

The chain joins TRBV19 to TRBJ1-5; D not certain. The CDR3 sequence is 15 residues long. Germline loops: CDR1 LNHDA, CDR2 SQIVND (reference sequence). Trimming shortened V by 6 bases and J by 0 bases, and 12 bases separated the two germline ends. The CDR3 DNA reads as TGTGCCAGTAGCCCGGGATTTAATAGCAATCAGCCCCAGCATTTT. Its protein product is CASSPGFNSNQPQHF.

The V and J genes are TRBV30 and TRBJ2-2; no clear D. The V end was cut by 2 bases, the J end by 1 base, with 8 bases between. The CDR3 runs 14 residues. Germline loops: CDR1 GTSNPN, CDR2 SVGIG (reference sequence). The CDR3 DNA reads as TGTGCCTGGAGTCTGAACTTGAACACCGGGGAGCTGTTTTTT. It codes for CAWSLNLNTGELFF.

This clone was detected once. The V and J genes are TRBV20-1 and TRBJ2-5, with D hard to call. Germline V CDR1 and CDR2: DFQATT, SNEGSKA (reference sequence). The CDR3 has 11 residues. V was clipped by 5 bases and J by 2 bases, with 6 bases between them. The CDR3 DNA reads as TGCAGTGCTGAGAAGCAAGAGACCCAGTACTTC. This encodes CSAEKQETQYF.

V is TRBV5-1 and J is TRBJ2-1; 7 nucleotides agree with TRBD1. J lost 8 bases, V lost 2 bases, and 4 bases had no gene match. The length of the CDR3 is 13 residues. Germline V gene sequence: CDR1 SGHRS, CDR2 YFSETQ. The CDR3 loop is CASSLRQGHEQFF. CDR3 coding DNA: TGCGCCAGCAGCTTAAGACAGGGCCATGAGCAGTTCTTC. The entire variable domain, with the rest obtained from reference TRBV5-1 and TRBJ2-1, is as follows: KAGVTQTPRYLIKTRGQQVTLSCSPISGHRSVSWYQQTPGQGLQFLFEYFSETQRNKGNFPGRFSGRQFSNSRSEMNVSTLELGDSALYLCASSLRQGHEQFFGPGTRLTVL.

For the CDR3, the DNA is TGCGCCAGCAGCTTGGACGGGGACTCCTACGAGCAGTACTTC. Its protein product is CASSLDGDSYEQYF. The chain links TRBV5-1 to TRBJ2-7; perhaps TRBD2 as D (5 bases). Germline assignment: CDR1 SGHRS and CDR2 YFSETQ. V lost 0 bases to trimming and J lost 0 bases, with 7 bases between them. The CDR3 runs 14 residues.

The rearrangement links TRBV10-2 to TRBJ2-1, with no clear D. Trimming removed 2 bases from V and 6 bases from J, with 5 bases in between. The CDR3 has 12 amino acids. Germline values: CDR1 WSHSY, CDR2 SAAADI. The DNA for the CDR3 is TGCGCCAGCAGTGAGGCGGTCAATGAGCAGTTCTTC. Amino acid sequence: CASSEAVNEQFF.